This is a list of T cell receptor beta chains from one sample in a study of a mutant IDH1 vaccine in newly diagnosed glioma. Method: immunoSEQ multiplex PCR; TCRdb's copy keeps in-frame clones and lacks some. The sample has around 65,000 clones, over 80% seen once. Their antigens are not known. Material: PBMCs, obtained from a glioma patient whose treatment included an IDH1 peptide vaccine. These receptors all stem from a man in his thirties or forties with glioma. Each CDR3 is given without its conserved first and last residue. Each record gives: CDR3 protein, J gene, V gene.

CDR3: ASSPRASNTEAF
J: TRBJ1-1
V: TRBV27

CDR3: ASSLWGEYGYT
J: TRBJ1-2
V: TRBV27

CDR3: ASSWGTGGYEQY
J: TRBJ2-7
V: TRBV27

CDR3: ASVNWGVSAEAF
J: TRBJ1-1
V: TRBV19

CDR3: ASSQGQGHTGELF
J: TRBJ2-2
V: TRBV5-1

CDR3: ASSMGSGANVLT
J: TRBJ2-6
V: TRBV5-1

CDR3: ASKSGQMNTEAF
J: TRBJ1-1
V: TRBV10-1

CDR3: ASSPQGQGRGETQY
J: TRBJ2-5
V: TRBV4-1

CDR3: ASSKGLPGLSNQPQH
J: TRBJ1-5
V: TRBV21-1

CDR3: ASSLDLRDQTQY
J: TRBJ2-5
V: TRBV11-2

CDR3: ASRAGTDAYEQY
J: TRBJ2-7
V: TRBV6-1

CDR3: ASSPDSNQPQH
J: TRBJ1-5
V: TRBV7-9

CDR3: ASSSPQGINYNEQF
J: TRBJ2-1
V: TRBV28

CDR3: ASSLVVGDFYT
J: TRBJ1-2
V: TRBV7-9

CDR3: ASSPLDTGELF
J: TRBJ2-2
V: TRBV18

CDR3: ASRIQGNSNQPQH
J: TRBJ1-5
V: TRBV2

CDR3: ASSPTQGSPLH
J: TRBJ1-6
V: TRBV10-1

CDR3: ASSFGGPVGYEQY
J: TRBJ2-7
V: TRBV7-2

CDR3: ASSHRGARVNQPQH
J: TRBJ1-5
V: TRBV5-6

CDR3: ASSLHPGGELF
J: TRBJ2-2
V: TRBV7-7

CDR3: ASSPARTYEQY
J: TRBJ2-7
V: TRBV7-9

CDR3: ASSLQGPADQPQH
J: TRBJ1-5
V: TRBV5-1

CDR3: ASGPSREGYT
J: TRBJ1-2
V: TRBV12-5

CDR3: AISELISRGYTEAF
J: TRBJ1-1
V: TRBV10-3

CDR3: ASSSPDRGSSYEQY
J: TRBJ2-7
V: TRBV11-2

CDR3: ASSYRVTISNNEQF
J: TRBJ2-1
V: TRBV6-5

CDR3: ASSVEGHTEAF
J: TRBJ1-1
V: TRBV9

CDR3: ATRGQGNPPSTEAF
J: TRBJ1-1
V: TRBV28

CDR3: ASSWTSGRYNEQF
J: TRBJ2-1
V: TRBV19

CDR3: ASSHSWTGNYGYT
J: TRBJ1-2
V: TRBV28

CDR3: ASSQDLAGGTDTQY
J: TRBJ2-3
V: TRBV4-2

CDR3: ASSSSTGDASLY
J: TRBJ2-7
V: TRBV7-6

CDR3: SAHKSETQY
J: TRBJ2-5
V: TRBV20-1

CDR3: ASSVSEPSRWGSRTDTQY
J: TRBJ2-3
V: TRBV9